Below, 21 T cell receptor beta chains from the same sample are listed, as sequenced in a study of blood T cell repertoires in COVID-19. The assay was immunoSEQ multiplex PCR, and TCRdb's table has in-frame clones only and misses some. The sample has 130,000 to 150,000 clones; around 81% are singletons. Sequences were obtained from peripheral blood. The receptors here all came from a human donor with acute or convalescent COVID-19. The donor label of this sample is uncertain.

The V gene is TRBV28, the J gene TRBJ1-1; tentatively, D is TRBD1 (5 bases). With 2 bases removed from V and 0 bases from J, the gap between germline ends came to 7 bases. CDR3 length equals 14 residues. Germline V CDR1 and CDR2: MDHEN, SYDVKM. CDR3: CASSLAGMNTEAFF. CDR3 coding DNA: TGTGCCAGCAGTTTAGCAGGGATGAACACTGAAGCTTTCTTT. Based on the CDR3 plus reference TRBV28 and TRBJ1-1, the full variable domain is DVKVTQSSRYLVKRTGEKVFLECVQDMDHENMFWYRQDPGLGLRLIYFSYDVKMKEKGDIPEGYSVSREKKERFSLILESASTNQTSMYLCASSLAGMNTEAFFGQGTRLTVV.

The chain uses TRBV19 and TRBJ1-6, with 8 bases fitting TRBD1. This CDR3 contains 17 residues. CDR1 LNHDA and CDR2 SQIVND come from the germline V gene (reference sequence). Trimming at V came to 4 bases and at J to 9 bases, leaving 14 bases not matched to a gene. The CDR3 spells CASSTNLGQGMGSPLHF. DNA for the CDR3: TGTGCCAGTAGTACCAACCTCGGACAGGGAATGGGTTCACCCCTCCACTTT.

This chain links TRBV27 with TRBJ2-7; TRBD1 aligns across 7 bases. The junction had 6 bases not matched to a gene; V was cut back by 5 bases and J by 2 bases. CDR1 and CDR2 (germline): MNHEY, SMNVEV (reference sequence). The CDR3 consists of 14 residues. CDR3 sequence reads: CASSPRTGAYEQYF. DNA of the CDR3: TGTGCCAGCAGTCCCAGGACAGGCGCCTACGAGCAGTACTTC.

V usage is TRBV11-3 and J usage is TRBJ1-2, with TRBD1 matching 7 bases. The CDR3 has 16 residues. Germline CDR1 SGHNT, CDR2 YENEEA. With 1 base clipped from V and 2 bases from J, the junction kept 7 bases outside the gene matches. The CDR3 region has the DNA TGTGCCAGCAGCTTAGGATGGACAGGAAAAAACTATGGCTACACCTTC. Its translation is CASSLGWTGKNYGYTF.

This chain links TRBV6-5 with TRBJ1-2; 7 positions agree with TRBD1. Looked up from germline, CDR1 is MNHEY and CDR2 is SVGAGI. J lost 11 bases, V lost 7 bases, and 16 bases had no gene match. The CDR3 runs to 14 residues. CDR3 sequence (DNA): TGTGCCAGCACCCCAGCCCGACAGGGTCTAGGGTACACCTTC. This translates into CASTPARQGLGYTF.

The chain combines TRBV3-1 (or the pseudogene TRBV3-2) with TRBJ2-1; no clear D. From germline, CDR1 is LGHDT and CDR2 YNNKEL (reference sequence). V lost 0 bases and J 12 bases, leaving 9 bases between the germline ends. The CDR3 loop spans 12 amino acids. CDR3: CASSQDNAAQFF. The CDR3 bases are TGTGCCAGCAGCCAAGATAACGCGGCGCAGTTCTTC.

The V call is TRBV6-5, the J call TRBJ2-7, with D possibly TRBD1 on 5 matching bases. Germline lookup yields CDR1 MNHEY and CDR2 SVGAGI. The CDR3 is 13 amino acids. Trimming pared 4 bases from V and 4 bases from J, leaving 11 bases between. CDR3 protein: CASSWTSEYEQYV. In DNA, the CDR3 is TGTGCCAGCAGTTGGACATCGGAGTACGAGCAGTACGTC.

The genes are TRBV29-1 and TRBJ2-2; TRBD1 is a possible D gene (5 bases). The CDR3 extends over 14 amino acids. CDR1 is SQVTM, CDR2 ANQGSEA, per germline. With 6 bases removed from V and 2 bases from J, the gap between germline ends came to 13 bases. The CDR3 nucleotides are TGCAGCGTACAGGTGGGATCTAACACCGGGGAGCTGTTTTTT. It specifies CSVQVGSNTGELFF.

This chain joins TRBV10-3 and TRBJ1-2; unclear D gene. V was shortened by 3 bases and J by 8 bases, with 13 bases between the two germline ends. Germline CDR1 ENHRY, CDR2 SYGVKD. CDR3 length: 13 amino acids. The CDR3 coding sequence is TGTGCCATCAGTGAAGGCACTCTGGAGGGCTACACCTTC. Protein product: CAISEGTLEGYTF.

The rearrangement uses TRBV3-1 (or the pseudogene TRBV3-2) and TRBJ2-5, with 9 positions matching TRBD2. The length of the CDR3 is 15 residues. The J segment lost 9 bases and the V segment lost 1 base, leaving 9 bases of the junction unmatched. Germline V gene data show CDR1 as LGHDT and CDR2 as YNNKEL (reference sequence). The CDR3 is CASSQGSASGEAQYF. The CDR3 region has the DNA TGTGCCAGCAGCCAAGGTAGTGCTAGCGGGGAGGCCCAGTACTTC.

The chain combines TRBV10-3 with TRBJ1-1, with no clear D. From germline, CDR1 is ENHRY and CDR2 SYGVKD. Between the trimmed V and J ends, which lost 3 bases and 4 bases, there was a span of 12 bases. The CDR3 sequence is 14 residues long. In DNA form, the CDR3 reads TGTGCCATCAGTGAAGGAGGGAGGCGCACTGAAGCTTTCTTT. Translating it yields CAISEGGRRTEAFF.

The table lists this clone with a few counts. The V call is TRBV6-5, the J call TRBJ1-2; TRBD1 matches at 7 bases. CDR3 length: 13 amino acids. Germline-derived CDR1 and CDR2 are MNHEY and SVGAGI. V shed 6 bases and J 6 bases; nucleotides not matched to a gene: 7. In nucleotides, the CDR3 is TGTGCCAGCAGCCCAACAGGGGCGGATGGCTACACCTTC. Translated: CASSPTGADGYTF.

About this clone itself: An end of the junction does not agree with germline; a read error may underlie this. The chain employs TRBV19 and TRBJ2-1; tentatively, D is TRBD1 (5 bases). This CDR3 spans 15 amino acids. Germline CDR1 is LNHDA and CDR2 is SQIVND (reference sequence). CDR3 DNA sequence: TGTGCCAGTTGTATCGAACAGGTCTCCTACAATGAGCAGTTCTTC. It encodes CASCIEQVSYNEQFF.

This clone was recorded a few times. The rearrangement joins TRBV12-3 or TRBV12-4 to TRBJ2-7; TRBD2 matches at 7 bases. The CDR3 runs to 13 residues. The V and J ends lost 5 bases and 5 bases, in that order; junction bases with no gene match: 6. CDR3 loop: CASSDTSAHEQYF. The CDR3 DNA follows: TGTGCCAGCAGTGATACTAGCGCCCACGAGCAGTACTTC.

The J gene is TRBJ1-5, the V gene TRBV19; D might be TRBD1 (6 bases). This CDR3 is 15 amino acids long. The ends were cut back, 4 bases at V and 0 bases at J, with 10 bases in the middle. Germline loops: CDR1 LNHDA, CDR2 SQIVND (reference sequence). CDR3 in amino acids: CASSRTVNSNQPQHF. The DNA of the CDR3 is TGTGCCAGTAGTAGGACAGTAAATAGCAATCAGCCCCAGCATTTT.

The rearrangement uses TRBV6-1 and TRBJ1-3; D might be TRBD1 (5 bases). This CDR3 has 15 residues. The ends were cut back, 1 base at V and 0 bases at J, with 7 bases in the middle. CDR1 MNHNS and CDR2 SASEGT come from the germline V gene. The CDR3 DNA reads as TGTGCCAGCAGTGAAGAGGGGTCCTCTGGAAACACCATATATTTT. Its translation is CASSEEGSSGNTIYF.

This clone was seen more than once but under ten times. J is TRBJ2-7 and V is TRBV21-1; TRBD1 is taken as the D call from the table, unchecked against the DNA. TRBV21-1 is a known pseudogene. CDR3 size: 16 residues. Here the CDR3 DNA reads TGTGCCAGCAGCAAAGTTCAGGGGATCTCTACTAGGGAGCAGTACGTC. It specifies CASSKVQGISTREQYV.

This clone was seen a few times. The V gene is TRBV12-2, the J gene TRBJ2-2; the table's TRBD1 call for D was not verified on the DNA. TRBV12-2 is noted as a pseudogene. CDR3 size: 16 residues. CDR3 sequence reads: CASRLTGFDEDGELFF. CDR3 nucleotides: TGTGCAAGTCGCTTGACAGGGTTCGATGAGGACGGGGAGCTGTTTTTT.

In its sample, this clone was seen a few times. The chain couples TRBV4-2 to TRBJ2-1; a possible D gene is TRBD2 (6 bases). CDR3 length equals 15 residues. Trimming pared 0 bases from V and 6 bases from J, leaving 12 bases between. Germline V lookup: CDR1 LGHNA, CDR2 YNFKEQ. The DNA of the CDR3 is TGTGCCAGCAGCCAAGATTGGACGGGGGTCAATGAGCAGTTCTTC. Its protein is CASSQDWTGVNEQFF.

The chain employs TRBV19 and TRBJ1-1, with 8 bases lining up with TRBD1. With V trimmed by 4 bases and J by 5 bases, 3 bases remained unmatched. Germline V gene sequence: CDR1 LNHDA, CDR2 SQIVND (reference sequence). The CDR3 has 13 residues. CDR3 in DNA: TGTGCCAGTAGTAGGACAGGGCAGACTGAAGCTTTCTTT. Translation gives CASSRTGQTEAFF. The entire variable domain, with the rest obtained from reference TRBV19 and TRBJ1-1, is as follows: DGGITQSPKYLFRKEGQNVTLSCEQNLNHDAMYWYRQDPGQGLRLIYYSQIVNDFQKGDIAEGYSVSREKKESFPLTVTSAQKNPTAFYLCASSRTGQTEAFFGQGTRLTVV.

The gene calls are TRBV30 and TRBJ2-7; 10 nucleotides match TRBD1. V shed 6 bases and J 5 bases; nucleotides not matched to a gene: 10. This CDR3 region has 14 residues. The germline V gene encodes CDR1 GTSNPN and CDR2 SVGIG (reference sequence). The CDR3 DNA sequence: TGTGCCTGCTGGCGGCCGGGACAGGGGAACGAGCAGTACTTC. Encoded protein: CACWRPGQGNEQYF.